These 5 T cell receptor beta chains were sequenced from one sample in a study of immune heterogeneity within non-small cell lung tumors. Genomic DNA extracted from bulk tumor tissue served as template. A total of about 540 ng was used per sample. Spaced far apart, several biopsies were taken from each primary tumor during surgery. The patients were newly diagnosed with non-small cell lung cancer, had not been treated, and had curative surgery. CDR3 of TCR beta was amplified by multiplex PCR that used 32 V and 13 J primers. TCRdb called the multiplex PCR reads again in MiXCR, with one record for every CDR3 protein. The sample lists 9,000 to 13,000 distinct CDR3 sequences, 25% to 30% seen once, with under 15% in the top ten. The specimen sequenced was lung tumor tissue. The receptor set was obtained from a man between 50 and 59 years old with non-small cell lung cancer.

As to this clonotype: A read error is possible here, since a much larger clone lies one base away. The J gene is TRBJ1-2, the V gene TRBV12-3 or TRBV12-4; possible D gene TRBD1, 6 bases. This CDR3 contains 15 residues. CDR3 coding DNA: TGTACCAGCAGCCTCGGACAGTCGGAGGGTTATGGCTACACCTTC. Its protein product is CTSSLGQSEGYGYTF.

This clonotype qualifies as medium-sized. The chain's CDR3 is CASSPSGTGVFWQYF. The CDR3 nucleotides are TGTGCCAGCTCACCATCCGGGACAGGGGTATTCTGGCAGTACTTC. The chain uses TRBV18 and TRBJ2-7; 10 bases line up with TRBD1. V lost 2 bases, J lost 9 bases, and 10 bases stayed unmatched. The CDR3 covers 15 residues. Per the germline V gene, CDR1 is KGHSH and CDR2 is LQKENI.

With respect to this clonotype: One base away lies a much larger clone, so this may be a sequencing read error. This sequence joins TRBV6-1 and TRBJ2-7; D tentatively fits TRBD1 or TRBD2 (6 bases each). In germline, CDR1 is MNHNS, CDR2 SASEGT. The CDR3 is 13 amino acids. CDR3 loop: CASTLPGAHEKYF. DNA of the CDR3: TGTGCCAGCACCCTGCCGGGGGCCCACGAGAAGTACTTC.

V usage is TRBV13 and J usage is TRBJ2-1; possibly TRBD2 for D (6 bases). With 1 base removed from V and 8 bases from J, the gap between germline ends came to 30 bases. The CDR3 consists of 20 residues. Germline V gene data show CDR1 as PRHDT and CDR2 as FYEKMQ (reference sequence). In DNA form, the CDR3 reads TGTGCCAGCAGCTTAGCCGAGCCCATACTAGCCCGACGGACTACGGATGAGCAGTTCTTC. Translation gives CASSLAEPILARRTTDEQFF.

This clonotype has only a few counts. The V and J genes are TRBV7-6 and TRBJ2-1; 9 bases match TRBD1. V was clipped by 6 bases and J by 3 bases; unmatched bases: 6. The CDR3 consists of 15 residues. From germline, CDR1 is SGHVS and CDR2 FNYEAQ. The DNA of the CDR3 is TGTGCCAGCAGTTTGGGACAGGGTGACTACAATGAGCAGTTCTTC. This codes for CASSLGQGDYNEQFF.